The rows below give T cell receptor beta chains drawn from one sample of a study of T cell responses to AZD1222 COVID-19 vaccine. Profiled with immunoSEQ multiplex PCR; TCRdb holds only in-frame clones, not every one. Of more than 110,000 clones listed, 80% to 95% were seen once; the top ten hold 2.5% to 4%. This specimen consisted of peripheral blood, obtained 28 days after the second AZD1222 dose. Receptors were obtained from an adult who received the AZD1222 COVID-19 vaccine. Both conserved end residues are part of each CDR3. D genes are given only for firm matches. The listing skips clone size in some rows; elsewhere it reads once, few, many or a size class.

cdr3_aa: CSTPGGPGYNEQFF
cdr3_nt: TGCAGTACACCGGGGGGGCCGGGGTACAATGAGCAGTTCTTC
d_call: TRBD2
clone_size: .
j_call: TRBJ2-1
v_call: TRBV29-1

cdr3_aa: CASSPYNSPLHF
cdr3_nt: TGTGCCAGCTCCCCCTATAATTCACCCCTCCACTTT
d_call: .
clone_size: .
j_call: TRBJ1-6
v_call: TRBV5-6

cdr3_aa: CASSYSQWDRVGEQYF
cdr3_nt: TGTGCCAGCAGTTACTCGCAATGGGACAGGGTCGGGGAGCAGTACTTC
d_call: TRBD1
clone_size: .
j_call: TRBJ2-7
v_call: TRBV6-2/TRBV6-3

cdr3_aa: CASSLALSGGDTDTQYF
cdr3_nt: TGTGCCAGCAGCTTGGCCCTTAGCGGGGGGGACACAGATACGCAGTATTTT
d_call: TRBD2
clone_size: once
j_call: TRBJ2-3
v_call: TRBV5-5

cdr3_aa: CASTNPMNTEAFF
cdr3_nt: TGTGCCAGCACCAACCCCATGAACACTGAAGCTTTCTTT
d_call: .
clone_size: once
j_call: TRBJ1-1
v_call: TRBV28

cdr3_aa: CASSLAYRGTDTQYF
cdr3_nt: TGTGCCAGCAGCTTAGCGTACAGGGGGACAGATACGCAGTATTTT
d_call: TRBD1
clone_size: .
j_call: TRBJ2-3
v_call: TRBV7-9

cdr3_aa: CASTPGTVLSGNTIYF
cdr3_nt: TGTGCCAGCACCCCCGGCACCGTTCTCTCTGGAAACACCATATATTTT
d_call: .
clone_size: .
j_call: TRBJ1-3
v_call: TRBV28

cdr3_aa: CASSATGTSGYNEQFF
cdr3_nt: TGTGCCAGCAGCGCAACCGGGACTAGCGGATACAATGAGCAGTTCTTC
d_call: TRBD2
clone_size: .
j_call: TRBJ2-1
v_call: TRBV9

cdr3_aa: CASSFGEGRNIQYF
cdr3_nt: TGCGCCAGCAGCTTCGGGGAGGGCCGGAACATTCAGTACTTC
d_call: TRBD2
clone_size: .
j_call: TRBJ2-4
v_call: TRBV5-1

cdr3_aa: CASRPAGSYEQYF
cdr3_nt: TGTGCCAGCAGACCAGCCGGTTCTTACGAGCAGTACTTC
d_call: .
clone_size: .
j_call: TRBJ2-7
v_call: TRBV25-1

cdr3_aa: CASSGQISNQPQHF
cdr3_nt: TGTGCCAGCAGTGGACAGATTAGCAATCAGCCCCAGCATTTT
d_call: .
clone_size: .
j_call: TRBJ1-5
v_call: TRBV6-4

cdr3_aa: CASSEQVFYGYTF
cdr3_nt: TGTGCCAGCAGTGAACAGGTTTTCTATGGCTACACCTTC
d_call: .
clone_size: .
j_call: TRBJ1-2
v_call: TRBV6-1

cdr3_aa: CASSGTGTGVGHQPQHF
cdr3_nt: TGTGCCAGCTCAGGAACCGGGACAGGGGTGGGCCATCAGCCCCAGCATTTT
d_call: TRBD1
clone_size: few
j_call: TRBJ1-5
v_call: TRBV18

cdr3_aa: CASRQGAVNEAFF
cdr3_nt: TGTGCCAGCAGACAGGGGGCGGTGAATGAAGCTTTCTTT
d_call: TRBD1
clone_size: .
j_call: TRBJ1-1
v_call: TRBV6-5

cdr3_aa: CASSYSGTIYNEQFF
cdr3_nt: TGTGCCAGCAGTTACAGCGGGACTATCTACAATGAGCAGTTCTTC
d_call: TRBD2
clone_size: .
j_call: TRBJ2-1
v_call: TRBV6-2/TRBV6-3

cdr3_aa: CASSLRQGVGNTIYF
cdr3_nt: TGTGCCAGCAGTCTCCGACAGGGGGTTGGAAACACCATATATTTT
d_call: TRBD1
clone_size: .
j_call: TRBJ1-3
v_call: TRBV2

cdr3_aa: CAWSGVSAWTEAFF
cdr3_nt: TGTGCCTGGAGCGGAGTATCGGCATGGACTGAAGCTTTCTTT
d_call: .
clone_size: once
j_call: TRBJ1-1
v_call: TRBV30

cdr3_aa: CASSRDIPGNEKLFF
cdr3_nt: TGTGCCAGTAGCCGAGACATCCCCGGGAATGAAAAACTGTTTTTT
d_call: .
clone_size: .
j_call: TRBJ1-4
v_call: TRBV19

cdr3_aa: CASSLARTSGINEQFF
cdr3_nt: TGTGCCAGCAGCTTGGCGCGGACTAGCGGGATTAATGAGCAGTTCTTC
d_call: TRBD2
clone_size: .
j_call: TRBJ2-1
v_call: TRBV5-6

cdr3_aa: CASSPRDRECGYTF
cdr3_nt: TGTGCCAGCAGCCCCCGGGACAGGGAGTGCGGCTACACCTTC
d_call: TRBD1
clone_size: few
j_call: TRBJ1-2
v_call: TRBV3-1/TRBV3-2

cdr3_aa: CASSPGTAYNQPQHF
cdr3_nt: TGCGCCAGCAGCCCCGGGACAGCCTACAATCAGCCCCAGCATTTT
d_call: TRBD1
clone_size: .
j_call: TRBJ1-5
v_call: TRBV5-1

cdr3_aa: CASSRYGYTF
cdr3_nt: TGTGCCAGCAGCCGATATGGCTACACCTTC
d_call: .
clone_size: .
j_call: TRBJ1-2
v_call: TRBV7-8

cdr3_aa: CASSHGRGSYNEQFF
cdr3_nt: TGTGCCAGCAGCCATGGGCGGGGTTCCTACAATGAGCAGTTCTTC
d_call: .
clone_size: .
j_call: TRBJ2-1
v_call: TRBV6-5

cdr3_aa: CAISESTGLAGDPNTGELFF
cdr3_nt: TGTGCCATCAGTGAGTCGACCGGACTAGCGGGAGACCCGAACACCGGGGAGCTGTTTTTT
d_call: TRBD2
clone_size: .
j_call: TRBJ2-2
v_call: TRBV10-3

cdr3_aa: CASSLGQSLGQYF
cdr3_nt: TGTGCCAGCTCCCTGGGACAGTCCCTTGGGCAGTACTTC
d_call: TRBD1
clone_size: .
j_call: TRBJ2-7
v_call: TRBV18

cdr3_aa: CASSLGQFNQPQHF
cdr3_nt: TGTGCCAGCTCCCTAGGGCAATTTAATCAGCCCCAGCATTTT
d_call: .
clone_size: .
j_call: TRBJ1-5
v_call: TRBV18

cdr3_aa: CASSPLGQGAYEQYF
cdr3_nt: TGTGCCAGCAGTCCACTGGGACAGGGGGCCTACGAGCAGTACTTC
d_call: TRBD1
clone_size: .
j_call: TRBJ2-7
v_call: TRBV6-5

cdr3_aa: CASSLKGAYEQYF
cdr3_nt: TGTGCCAGCAGTTTAAAGGGTGCCTACGAGCAGTACTTC
d_call: .
clone_size: once
j_call: TRBJ2-7
v_call: TRBV12-3/TRBV12-4

cdr3_aa: CASSLVRQRNYGYTF
cdr3_nt: TGTGCCAGCAGCTTAGTAAGACAGAGAAACTATGGCTACACCTTC
d_call: .
clone_size: once
j_call: TRBJ1-2
v_call: TRBV5-4

cdr3_aa: CASRSGLAGLVEQFF
cdr3_nt: TGTGCCAGTAGATCGGGACTAGCGGGATTGGTTGAGCAGTTCTTC
d_call: TRBD2
clone_size: .
j_call: TRBJ2-1
v_call: TRBV19

cdr3_aa: CASSPMPRTTDTQYF
cdr3_nt: TGTGCCAGCAGCCCCATGCCGCGGACCACAGATACGCAGTATTTT
d_call: .
clone_size: .
j_call: TRBJ2-3
v_call: TRBV7-3

cdr3_aa: CASSGYLAGGTDTQYF
cdr3_nt: TGTGCCAGCAGCGGTTACCTAGCGGGAGGCACAGATACGCAGTATTTT
d_call: TRBD2
clone_size: .
j_call: TRBJ2-3
v_call: TRBV9

cdr3_aa: CATAEEGANTGELFF
cdr3_nt: TGTGCCACCGCCGAAGAGGGCGCGAACACCGGGGAGCTGTTTTTT
d_call: .
clone_size: .
j_call: TRBJ2-2
v_call: TRBV10-3

cdr3_aa: CSVEASRGETQYF
cdr3_nt: TGCAGCGTTGAGGCTAGCAGGGGGGAGACCCAGTACTTC
d_call: TRBD1
clone_size: .
j_call: TRBJ2-5
v_call: TRBV29-1

cdr3_aa: CSVEAPGGNTIYF
cdr3_nt: TGCAGCGTTGAAGCCCCGGGGGGGAACACCATATATTTT
d_call: .
clone_size: .
j_call: TRBJ1-3
v_call: TRBV29-1

cdr3_aa: CASSFGVRQPQHF
cdr3_nt: TGTGCCAGCAGTTTCGGGGTACGCCAGCCCCAGCATTTT
d_call: .
clone_size: .
j_call: TRBJ1-5
v_call: TRBV28

cdr3_aa: CASHLRPGASRVNEKLFF
cdr3_nt: TGTGCAAGTCACCTCCGGCCGGGGGCCTCAAGGGTTAATGAAAAACTGTTTTTT
d_call: .
clone_size: .
j_call: TRBJ1-4
v_call: TRBV12-2

cdr3_aa: CASSLASGEDTQYF
cdr3_nt: TGCGCCAGCAGCTTAGCTAGCGGGGAGGATACGCAGTATTTT
d_call: TRBD2
clone_size: .
j_call: TRBJ2-3
v_call: TRBV5-1

cdr3_aa: CASKPGLAGVNTGELFF
cdr3_nt: TGTGCCAGCAAACCGGGACTAGCGGGAGTTAACACCGGGGAGCTGTTTTTT
d_call: TRBD2
clone_size: few
j_call: TRBJ2-2
v_call: TRBV5-4

cdr3_aa: CATSDSQGVHYEQYF
cdr3_nt: TGTGCCACCAGTGATTCACAGGGGGTGCACTACGAGCAGTACTTC
d_call: TRBD1
clone_size: .
j_call: TRBJ2-7
v_call: TRBV24-1

cdr3_aa: CASSISWGQGAQGTEAFF
cdr3_nt: TGTGCCAGTAGTATCTCCTGGGGACAGGGGGCGCAGGGCACTGAAGCTTTCTTT
d_call: TRBD1
clone_size: .
j_call: TRBJ1-1
v_call: TRBV19

cdr3_aa: CASRDEHSYEQYF
cdr3_nt: TGTGCCAGCAGAGACGAACACTCCTACGAGCAGTACTTC
d_call: .
clone_size: .
j_call: TRBJ2-7
v_call: TRBV28

cdr3_aa: CASSRHDTGELFF
cdr3_nt: TGTGCCAGCAGCCGCCACGACACCGGGGAGCTGTTTTTT
d_call: .
clone_size: .
j_call: TRBJ2-2
v_call: TRBV9

cdr3_aa: CASSLGRTGTIYF
cdr3_nt: TGTGCCAGCAGCCTAGGACGGACCGGCACCATATATTTT
d_call: .
clone_size: .
j_call: TRBJ1-3
v_call: TRBV5-6

cdr3_aa: CASRSPTGTGNTIYF
cdr3_nt: TGTGCCAGCAGAAGCCCGACAGGGACTGGAAACACCATATATTTT
d_call: TRBD1
clone_size: .
j_call: TRBJ1-3
v_call: TRBV6-5